Listed below are T cell receptor beta chains from one sample, sequenced in a study of vaccination effects on CD4 cells after COVID-19. The antigens these receptors bind are not known. Produced via immunoSEQ multiplex PCR; TCRdb's table is partial and in-frame only. The sample has tens of thousands of clones, 60% to 75% seen once. The source was CD4+ T cells from PBMCs cultured with HCoV-NL63 spike peptides, collected before COVID-19 vaccination. The receptor source for this set is a human donor who received a COVID-19 vaccine. Both conserved end residues are part of each CDR3. The D gene is left open where the match is weak. Clone sizes are given selectively: once, few, many, or a class where the clone is expanded.

>.|TRBV5-1|.|TRBJ2-2
TGCGCCAGCAACGCCGGGGCCAGCACCGGGGAGCTGTTTTTT
CASNAGASTGELFF
>.|TRBV7-3|TRBD1|TRBJ1-3
TGTGCCAGCAGCCCCGCCGGGGACAGCTCTGGAAACACCATATATTTT
CASSPAGDSSGNTIYF
>.|TRBV12-5|.|TRBJ2-1
TGTGCTAGTGGTTTGGTAGGATTTACAGGCTCCTACAATGAGCAGTTCTTC
CASGLVGFTGSYNEQFF
>.|TRBV7-9|.|TRBJ1-6
TGTGCCAGCAGCTCGGGACTACCCCTCCACTTT
CASSSGLPLHF
>.|TRBV4-1|.|TRBJ1-1
TGCGCCAGCAGCCAAGATTCAGGAGGGGGGGGCACTGAAGCTTTCTTT
CASSQDSGGGGTEAFF
>once|TRBV6-6|.|TRBJ1-5
TGTGCCAGCAGTCGCGGTGATTCGAGACCCCAGCATTTT
CASSRGDSRPQHF
>few|TRBV10-2|.|TRBJ1-2
TGCGCCAGCAGTGAGTCGGTGAGGATCTATGGCTACACCTTC
CASSESVRIYGYTF
>.|TRBV4-3|.|TRBJ1-1
TGCGCCAGCAGCCGGGCTGGTCCTGAAGCTTTCTTT
CASSRAGPEAFF
>.|TRBV9|.|TRBJ1-1
TGTGCCAGCAGCTTCTCGACCGGGGACACTGAAGCTTTCTTT
CASSFSTGDTEAFF
>.|TRBV20-1|TRBD2|TRBJ2-5
TGCAGTGCTAGTCCGGTGTCTAGCGGGCAAGAGACCCAGTACTTC
CSASPVSSGQETQYF
>.|TRBV14|.|TRBJ2-5
TGTGCCAGCAGCCAAGCTGGACAGTGGAAAGGTGTGACCCAGTACTTC
CASSQAGQWKGVTQYF
>.|TRBV5-5|.|TRBJ2-2
TGTGCCAGCAGCTTGCGGCAGGGCAACACCGGGGAGCTGTTTTTT
CASSLRQGNTGELFF
>.|TRBV19|TRBD1|TRBJ2-5
TGTGCCAGCCGGGACAGGGTTTTGGAGACCCAGTACTTC
CASRDRVLETQYF
>few|TRBV6-5|.|TRBJ1-1
TGTGCCAGCTCGACTCTTTACCTGACTGAAGCTTTCTTT
CASSTLYLTEAFF
>.|TRBV24-1|.|TRBJ2-3
TGTGCCACCAGTGATTTGGGGCGGGAAAAGCGAGATACGCAGTATTTT
CATSDLGREKRDTQYF
>once|TRBV9|.|TRBJ1-2
TGTGCCAGCAGCCTTTTCGGGTGGGGGATGGATGGCTACACCTTC
CASSLFGWGMDGYTF
>.|TRBV29-1|.|TRBJ1-1
TGCAGCGTTGAGGGGAGTCGCACTGAAGCTTTCTTT
CSVEGSRTEAFF
>once|TRBV24-1|TRBD1|TRBJ2-3
TGTGCCACCAGTGATAGAAAAGGGACAGGGAAGAGAGATACGCAGTATTTT
CATSDRKGTGKRDTQYF
>once|TRBV27|.|TRBJ1-6
TGTGCCAGCAGTTTCGACAGAGATTCACCCCTCCACTTT
CASSFDRDSPLHF
>few|TRBV7-9|.|TRBJ1-3
TGTGCCAGCAGCTTACCAGGCCGCGACCAGGCAAACACCATATATTTT
CASSLPGRDQANTIYF
>.|TRBV7-3|TRBD2|TRBJ2-1
TGTGCCAGCAGCTCCGATAGCGGGCTTTACAATGAGCAGTTCTTC
CASSSDSGLYNEQFF
>once|TRBV10-3|.|TRBJ1-5
TGTGCCATCAGTGAGGACGGCAGATACAATCAGCCCCAGCATTTT
CAISEDGRYNQPQHF
>.|TRBV10-3|.|TRBJ2-5
TGTGCCATCAGCAAGTCGCAGGGTCGGGAGACCCAGTACTTC
CAISKSQGRETQYF
>.|TRBV6-5|.|TRBJ1-5
TGTGCCAGCAGTTACGAGCCCTGGGTACAGCCCCAGCATTTT
CASSYEPWVQPQHF
>.|TRBV6-1|TRBD1|TRBJ1-2
TGTGCCAGCAGTGAAACTCAGGGGGCAGTCTATGGCTACACCTTC
CASSETQGAVYGYTF
>once|TRBV2|.|TRBJ1-3
TGTGCCAGCAATTCGGGACCCTCTGGAAACACCATATATTTT
CASNSGPSGNTIYF
>.|TRBV19|TRBD1|TRBJ2-2
TGTGCCAGTCTTACAGGGGCCTGGGGAGGGGAGCTGTTTTTT
CASLTGAWGGELFF
>.|TRBV4-1|.|TRBJ2-2
TGCGCCAGCAGCCAAGATCAAGCAGGGATCTCGGGCACCGGGGAGCTGTTTTTT
CASSQDQAGISGTGELFF
>.|TRBV7-2|TRBD1|TRBJ1-2
TGTGCCAGCAGCTTAGAGCCCCAGGGGGCGGTAGGCTATGGCTACACCTTC
CASSLEPQGAVGYGYTF
>.|TRBV13|TRBD1|TRBJ2-5
TGTGCCAGCAGCAGAGGACAGGGGTCGGAGACCCAGTACTTC
CASSRGQGSETQYF
>.|TRBV2|TRBD2|TRBJ2-3
TGTGCCAGCAGTGAAACCCTAGCGGGGTATACGCAGTATTTT
CASSETLAGYTQYF
>few|TRBV7-8|TRBD1|TRBJ1-3
TGTGCCAGCAGCACCCCGGGACAGGGGGTCTCGGGGCCTGGAAACACCATATATTTT
CASSTPGQGVSGPGNTIYF
>.|TRBV7-9|.|TRBJ1-4
TGTGCCAGCAGCTTAGTTTGGGAAAAACTGTTTTTT
CASSLVWEKLFF
>.|TRBV27|.|TRBJ2-3
TGTGCCAGCAGTTCTCGCGGCGCCAAGACAGATACGCAGTATTTT
CASSSRGAKTDTQYF
>.|TRBV19|TRBD2|TRBJ2-1
TGTGCCAGTAGTATAGGGCGCGGGGGGGCCTTCGGTGAGCAGTTCTTC
CASSIGRGGAFGEQFF
>.|TRBV5-1|.|TRBJ2-2
TGCGCCAGCAACCCCGACAGCTCGAACACCGGGGAGCTGTTTTTT
CASNPDSSNTGELFF
>.|TRBV5-1|TRBD2|TRBJ2-1
TGCGCCAGCAGCGCCAGACTAGCGGGGCTAACGATTTACAATGAGCAGTTCTTC
CASSARLAGLTIYNEQFF
>.|TRBV9|TRBD1|TRBJ1-6
TGTGCCAGCAGCCCAGGGGACAGGGTGAATAATTCACCCCTCCACTTT
CASSPGDRVNNSPLHF
>.|TRBV11-3|TRBD2|TRBJ2-3
TGTGCCAGCAGCTTAGATCCTAGCGGGGTTTCTAGCACAGATACGCAGTATTTT
CASSLDPSGVSSTDTQYF
>.|TRBV18|.|TRBJ1-1
TGTGCCAGCTCACCAGGGGAAACTGAAGCTTTCTTT
CASSPGETEAFF
>.|TRBV29-1|TRBD1|TRBJ1-2
TGCAGCGTTGGGACAGGACTGATCTATGGCTACACCTTC
CSVGTGLIYGYTF
>.|TRBV5-1|TRBD1|TRBJ1-4
TGCGCCAGCGCGAGACAGGGGGCGTATGAAAAACTGTTTTTT
CASARQGAYEKLFF
>.|TRBV5-1|.|TRBJ2-6
TGCGCCAGCAGCTTGTGGGGGGGCGCTGGGGCCAACGTCCTGACTTTC
CASSLWGGAGANVLTF
>once|TRBV19|TRBD2|TRBJ2-3
TGTGCCAGTAAGCTAGCGGGGGGGCCGAGCACAGATACGCAGTATTTT
CASKLAGGPSTDTQYF
>few|TRBV7-2|.|TRBJ2-2
TGTGCCAGCAGCAACGGGGGGCCCCTAGGGGGGGAGCTGTTTTTT
CASSNGGPLGGELFF
>few|TRBV6-5|TRBD1|TRBJ2-2
TGTGCCAGCAGGCCATGGACAGGGAGCACCGGGGAGCTGTTTTTT
CASRPWTGSTGELFF
>.|TRBV2|.|TRBJ1-4
TGTGCCAGCACCCTCCAGGGAAGAAGTGAAAAACTGTTTTTT
CASTLQGRSEKLFF
>.|TRBV19|.|TRBJ1-2
TGTGCCAGTAGTACCCAATACGCGGGGGGCGGCTACACCTTC
CASSTQYAGGGYTF
>.|TRBV12-3/TRBV12-4|.|TRBJ1-2
TGTGCCAGCAAGCGATGGGGCATTGATGGCTACACCTTC
CASKRWGIDGYTF
>.|TRBV24-1|.|TRBJ2-3
TGTGCCACCAGTAATCCGGGGCCTCAAAGCACAGATACGCAGTATTTT
CATSNPGPQSTDTQYF
>few|TRBV9|.|TRBJ1-4
TGTGCCAGCAGCGTTCAGGGGAGCACTAATGAAAAACTGTTTTTT
CASSVQGSTNEKLFF
>.|TRBV6-5|.|TRBJ2-4
TGTGCCAGCAGTCCCAGTTCAGCCAAAAACATTCAGTACTTC
CASSPSSAKNIQYF
>.|TRBV27|TRBD2|TRBJ2-3
TGTGCCAGCAGTTCGCTAGCGGGGGGGTTAGATACGCAGTATTTT
CASSSLAGGLDTQYF
>.|TRBV5-4|.|TRBJ1-1
TGTGCCAGCAGCTTGGCACAGGGAGGGAACACTGAAGCTTTCTTT
CASSLAQGGNTEAFF
>.|TRBV29-1|TRBD1|TRBJ1-1
TGCAGCGTAAACAGGGGTATTGGGACCACTGAAGCTTTCTTT
CSVNRGIGTTEAFF
>.|TRBV6-5|.|TRBJ1-2
TGTGCCAGCAGTTACTCGGACGGGAAGAGGTTCTATGGCTACACCTTC
CASSYSDGKRFYGYTF
>.|TRBV28|.|TRBJ1-1
TGTGCCAGCAGTCCACTTCGGGGCGCGGGGAACACTGAAGCTTTCTTT
CASSPLRGAGNTEAFF
>.|TRBV7-3|.|TRBJ2-2
TGTGCCAGCAGCTCCGGCTTCGGGGAGCTGTTTTTT
CASSSGFGELFF
>.|TRBV5-1|.|TRBJ1-5
TGCGCCAGCAGCTTGGACGGGGATCAGCCCCAGCATTTT
CASSLDGDQPQHF
>.|TRBV2|TRBD2|TRBJ2-1
TGTGCCAGCAGTAGTAGCGGGGGCCTTTACAATGAGCAGTTCTTC
CASSSSGGLYNEQFF